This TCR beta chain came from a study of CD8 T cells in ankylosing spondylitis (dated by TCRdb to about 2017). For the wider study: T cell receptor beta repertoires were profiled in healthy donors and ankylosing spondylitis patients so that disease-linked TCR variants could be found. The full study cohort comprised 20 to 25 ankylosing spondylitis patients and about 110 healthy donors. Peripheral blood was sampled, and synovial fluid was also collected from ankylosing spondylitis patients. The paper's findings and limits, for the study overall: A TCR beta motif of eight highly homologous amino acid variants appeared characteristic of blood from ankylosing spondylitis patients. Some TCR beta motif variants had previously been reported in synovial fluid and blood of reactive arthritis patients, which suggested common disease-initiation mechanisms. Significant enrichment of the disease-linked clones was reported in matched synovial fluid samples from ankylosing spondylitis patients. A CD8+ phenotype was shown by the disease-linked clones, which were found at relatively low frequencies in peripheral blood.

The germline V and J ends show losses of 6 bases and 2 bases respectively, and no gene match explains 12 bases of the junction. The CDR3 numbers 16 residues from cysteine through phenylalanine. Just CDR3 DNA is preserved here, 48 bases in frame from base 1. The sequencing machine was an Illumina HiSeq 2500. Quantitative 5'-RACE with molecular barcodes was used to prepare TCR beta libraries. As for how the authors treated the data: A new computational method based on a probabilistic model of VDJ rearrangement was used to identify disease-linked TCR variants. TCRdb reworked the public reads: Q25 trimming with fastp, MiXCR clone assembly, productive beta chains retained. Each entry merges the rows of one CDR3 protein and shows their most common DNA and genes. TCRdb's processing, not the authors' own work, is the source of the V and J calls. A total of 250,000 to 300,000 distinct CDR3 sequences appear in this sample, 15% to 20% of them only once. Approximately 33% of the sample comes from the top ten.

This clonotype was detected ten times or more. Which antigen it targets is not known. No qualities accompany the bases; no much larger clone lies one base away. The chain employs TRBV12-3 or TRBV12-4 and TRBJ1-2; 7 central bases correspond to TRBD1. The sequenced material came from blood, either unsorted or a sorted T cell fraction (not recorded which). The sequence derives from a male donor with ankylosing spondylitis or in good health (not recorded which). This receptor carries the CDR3 CASRAPETGRNYGYTF. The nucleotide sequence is TGTGCCAGCAGAGCCCCGGAGACAGGGCGAAACTATGGCTACACCTTC.